This T cell receptor beta chain was obtained from a study of blood T cell repertoires in COVID-19. V was pared by 6 bases and J by 7 bases, with 5 bases of the junction left unmatched. Per germline, CDR1 MNHEY and CDR2 SMNVEV (reference sequence). This CDR3 comprises 13 residues. In the original workflow: From reference gene primer amplification, estimates of nucleated cell counts were derived. Clones were read by immunoSEQ multiplex PCR, and TCRdb kept only the in-frame ones, dropping some. D and trimming were read from the DNA, whereas the V and J calls and clone size are those reported in that table. The sample consists of more than 200,000 clones, roughly nine tenths of them appearing once.

The sequence was obtained from a man between 65 and 85 years old with acute or convalescent COVID-19. This chain connects TRBV27 to TRBJ2-7; 11 nucleotides align to TRBD1. The sample comprised peripheral blood. CDR3 in amino acids: CASRDRGLSEQYF. CDR3 nucleotide sequence: TGTGCCAGCAGGGACAGGGGGCTTAGTGAGCAGTACTTC.